The 20 T cell receptor beta chains below all came from one sample that was sequenced in a study of shared clonotypes between healthy human individuals. The method was immunoSEQ multiplex PCR; TCRdb's version includes in-frame clones alone and lacks a portion of them. The data show about 2,100,000 clones, approximately 94% seen once. Only CD45RO-negative cells positively selected for CCR7 counted as naive CD8 cells, so terminally differentiated effector memory CD45RA+ cells were excluded. The sequencing input was naive CD8+ T cells from PBMCs. The receptors here all came from a man aged 18 to 35 in good health. Some clones in this sample may be carry-over from other donors' samples.

V is TRBV9 and J is TRBJ2-5, with D perhaps TRBD2 (6 bases). Germline loops: CDR1 SGDLS, CDR2 YYNGEE. The V end lost 4 bases, the J end lost 2 bases, and 12 bases lay between the germline ends. The CDR3 consists of 14 residues. CDR3 DNA sequence: TGTGCCAGCAGCCTCCTGGGGAGGCAAGAGACCCAGTACTTC. As protein: CASSLLGRQETQYF.

The chain carries TRBV9 and TRBJ2-1, with D possibly matching TRBD1 (6 bases). V was cut by 4 bases and J by 8 bases, with 16 bases left in between. The CDR3 totals 14 residues. Germline values: CDR1 SGDLS, CDR2 YYNGEE. CDR3 sequence (DNA): TGTGCCAGCAGCTCCTGGGACGGACAGTATGAGCAGTTCTTC. Protein: CASSSWDGQYEQFF.

With regard to this clone: Distinct nucleotide sequences in the sample also encode this CDR3. The chain has TRBV5-6 and TRBJ2-7; no clear D gene. Germline CDR1 is SGHDT and CDR2 is YYEEEE. The germline V and J ends were trimmed by 1 base and 0 bases, with 8 bases remaining between them. There are 14 residues in the CDR3. CDR3 sequence: CASSLSYSSYEQYF. The CDR3 coding sequence is TGTGCCAGCAGCTTGTCTTACAGCTCCTACGAGCAGTACTTC.

The genes are TRBV14 and TRBJ2-5; possibly TRBD2 for D (7 bases). The germline CDR1 and CDR2 sequences are SGHDN and FVKESK. The CDR3 has 16 amino acids. The V and J ends lost 0 bases and 4 bases respectively, with 15 bases between them. The CDR3 loop reads CASSQDWGGQGETQYF. The DNA for the CDR3 is TGTGCCAGCAGCCAAGATTGGGGGGGACAAGGAGAGACCCAGTACTTC.

The CDR3 sequence: CASSQLGRADGYTF. Written as DNA, the CDR3 is TGCGCCAGCAGCCAACTGGGACGAGCGGATGGCTACACCTTC. The rearrangement links TRBV4-3 to TRBJ1-2, with D possibly being TRBD1 (5 bases). The V gene lost 2 bases and the J gene lost 6 bases, with 13 bases spanning the gap. CDR3 length: 14 residues. Germline CDR1 and CDR2: LGHNA and YSLEER.

A single count supports this clone. V and J are TRBV7-9 and TRBJ2-7, with D perhaps matching TRBD2 (6 bases). This CDR3 has 13 residues. The V end was cut by 1 base, the J end by 6 bases, with 10 bases between. Germline V gives CDR1 SEHNR, CDR2 FQNEAQ (reference sequence). DNA for the CDR3: TGTGCCAGCAGCTTAGAGGGGAGGCGCGAGCAGTACTTC. Translated: CASSLEGRREQYF.

The CDR3 DNA sequence: TGTGCCAGCAGTCCATCCGGGACAGGGTACTACGAGCAGTACTTC. Protein product: CASSPSGTGYYEQYF. This rearrangement joins TRBV27 to TRBJ2-7, with TRBD1 matching over 9 bases. The germline V gene has CDR1 MNHEY and CDR2 SMNVEV (reference sequence). V was pared by 5 bases and J by 3 bases, with 8 bases of the junction left unmatched. The CDR3 is made up of 15 amino acids.

This chain joins TRBV4-2 and TRBJ2-7; 8 bases are shared with TRBD1. The germline V gene encodes CDR1 LGHNA and CDR2 YNFKEQ. The CDR3 extends over 15 amino acids. The trim removed 2 bases at V and 0 bases at J, leaving 3 bases unmatched. The CDR3 region is CASSQKDRGSYEQYF. The CDR3 region has the DNA TGTGCCAGCAGCCAAAAAGACAGGGGCTCCTACGAGCAGTACTTC.

The rearrangement links TRBV5-6 to TRBJ2-7, with D perhaps matching TRBD2 (5 bases). Germline V lookup: CDR1 SGHDT, CDR2 YYEEEE. Trimming stripped 7 bases from V and 4 bases from J, with 12 bases between. The CDR3 length is 12 residues. Here the CDR3 reads CASAFSGYEQYF. CDR3 nucleotides: TGTGCCAGCGCCTTCTCGGGGTACGAGCAGTACTTC.

CDR3 sequence: CASSPRVAGTNEQFF. DNA of the CDR3: TGTGCCAGCAGCCCCCGGGTAGCGGGGACGAATGAGCAGTTCTTC. The chain has TRBV7-9 and TRBJ2-1; 8 bases line up with TRBD2. J was trimmed by 7 bases and V by 5 bases; bases with no gene match: 10. Germline V lookup: CDR1 SEHNR, CDR2 FQNEAQ (reference sequence). This CDR3 has 15 residues.

This chain connects TRBV11-2 to TRBJ2-4, with 10 positions matching TRBD1. Germline V gene lookup returns CDR1 SGHAT and CDR2 FQNNGV. With 3 bases clipped from V and 8 bases from J, the junction kept 4 bases outside the gene matches. The CDR3 runs to 14 residues. CDR3 sequence reads: CASSFGTGDYIQYF. In DNA form, the CDR3 reads TGTGCCAGCAGCTTTGGGACAGGGGATTACATTCAGTACTTC.

V and J are TRBV4-1 and TRBJ1-2; no clear D gene. In germline, CDR1 is MGHRA, CDR2 YSYEKL. The CDR3 is 13 amino acids. Trimming took off 2 bases at V and 5 bases at J, with 9 bases between the two ends. Written as DNA, the CDR3 is TGCGCCAGCAGCCAAAGACCCGAATATGGCTACACCTTC. The encoded protein is CASSQRPEYGYTF.

The V gene is TRBV27, the J gene TRBJ2-1; possible D gene TRBD2, 6 bases. The CDR3 length is 14 residues. Looked up from germline, CDR1 is MNHEY and CDR2 is SMNVEV (reference sequence). Trimming took 5 bases from V and 6 from J, leaving 14 bases between them. CDR3 in amino acids: CASSPVGGGNEQFF. The DNA for the CDR3 is TGTGCCAGCAGTCCTGTCGGGGGAGGCAATGAGCAGTTCTTC.

The chain uses TRBV11-2 and TRBJ1-1; D may be TRBD1 (5 bases). Germline-derived CDR1 and CDR2 are SGHAT and FQNNGV. Trimming cost V 1 base and J 6 bases, with 9 bases left between them. The CDR3 extends over 13 amino acids. The CDR3 nucleotides are TGTGCCAGCAGCTTAGGGGGGGTCGCTGAAGCTTTCTTT. Its translation: CASSLGGVAEAFF. The full variable domain, completed using reference TRBV11-2 and TRBJ1-1, is EAGVAQSPRYKIIEKRQSVAFWCNPISGHATLYWYQQILGQGPKLLIQFQNNGVVDDSQLPKDRFSAERLKGVDSTLKIQPAKLEDSAVYLCASSLGGVAEAFFGQGTRLTVV.

The chain links TRBV28 to TRBJ1-5, with 7 bases identical to TRBD1. Germline CDR1 and CDR2: MDHEN and SYDVKM. The CDR3 contains 16 residues. The trim removed 8 bases at V and 2 bases at J, leaving 12 bases unmatched. CDR3 protein: CASLGRQGMGNQPQHF. The CDR3 DNA reads TGTGCCAGCCTTGGACGACAGGGAATGGGCAATCAGCCCCAGCATTTT.

The chain uses TRBV7-9 and TRBJ2-7; maybe TRBD2 (5 bases). Germline CDR1 SEHNR, CDR2 FQNEAQ (reference sequence). V dropped 4 bases and J dropped 6 bases, with 16 bases sitting between them. CDR3 length: 14 residues. CDR3 region: CASSSTRIGREQYF. The CDR3 DNA sequence: TGTGCCAGCAGCTCAACTAGGATAGGTCGCGAGCAGTACTTC.

The chain carries TRBV5-6 and TRBJ2-7; TRBD2 aligns across 11 bases. Per germline, CDR1 SGHDT and CDR2 YYEEEE. The CDR3 spans 17 residues. The V and J ends lost 0 bases and 5 bases, in that order; junction bases with no gene match: 10. This CDR3 reads CASSLAGLAVKGNEQYF. The CDR3 bases are TGTGCCAGCAGCTTGGCGGGACTAGCGGTGAAGGGGAACGAGCAGTACTTC.

The J gene is TRBJ2-1, the V gene TRBV28, with D tentatively TRBD2 (5 bases). The CDR3 has 13 amino acids. The germline V gene encodes CDR1 MDHEN and CDR2 SYDVKM. With 8 bases removed from V and 3 bases from J, the gap between germline ends came to 11 bases. The CDR3 bases are TGTGCCAGCCACGGGGTGTACTACAATGAGCAGTTCTTC. Its protein is CASHGVYYNEQFF.

The V gene is TRBV4-2, the J gene TRBJ1-3; TRBD1 might be the D (5 bases). Germline assignment: CDR1 LGHNA and CDR2 YNFKEQ. The CDR3 covers 16 residues. V was trimmed by 0 bases and J by 4 bases, leaving 13 bases between them. The CDR3 DNA is TGTGCCAGCAGCCAAGAATTCGGGGGATGGGGAAACACCATATATTTT. Its translation is CASSQEFGGWGNTIYF.

Note on this clone: Other DNA sequences in the same sample also yield this CDR3. The V call is TRBV5-1, the J call TRBJ2-3; D remains unclear. The CDR3 has 16 amino acids. The germline V gene has CDR1 SGHRS and CDR2 YFSETQ. V dropped 0 bases and J dropped 1 base, with 12 bases sitting between them. CDR3 residues: CASSLALLVGTDTQYF. As DNA, the CDR3 is TGCGCCAGCAGCTTGGCCCTCCTCGTTGGCACAGATACGCAGTATTTT.